The following is a T cell receptor beta chain sequence with its context. CDR1 SGHDT and CDR2 YYEEEE come from the germline V gene. This CDR3 is 14 amino acids long. The V and J ends lost 5 bases and 7 bases respectively, with 16 bases between them. The sample belongs to a study of control samples from healthy donors and cancer patients. The protocol was immunoSEQ multiplex PCR, while the TCRdb copy is restricted to in-frame clones and leaves out a portion. Here the sample spans 60,000 to 95,000 clones, 89% being singletons. The sample taken for sequencing was PBMCs. The chain recombines TRBV5-6 with TRBJ2-1; a weak D match, TRBD1 (6 bases). The sequence was collected from a woman in her forties or fifties with colorectal cancer. In DNA, the CDR3 is TGTGCCAGCAGTGCTACAGGGATAGTGAATGAGCAGTTCTTC. This encodes CASSATGIVNEQFF.